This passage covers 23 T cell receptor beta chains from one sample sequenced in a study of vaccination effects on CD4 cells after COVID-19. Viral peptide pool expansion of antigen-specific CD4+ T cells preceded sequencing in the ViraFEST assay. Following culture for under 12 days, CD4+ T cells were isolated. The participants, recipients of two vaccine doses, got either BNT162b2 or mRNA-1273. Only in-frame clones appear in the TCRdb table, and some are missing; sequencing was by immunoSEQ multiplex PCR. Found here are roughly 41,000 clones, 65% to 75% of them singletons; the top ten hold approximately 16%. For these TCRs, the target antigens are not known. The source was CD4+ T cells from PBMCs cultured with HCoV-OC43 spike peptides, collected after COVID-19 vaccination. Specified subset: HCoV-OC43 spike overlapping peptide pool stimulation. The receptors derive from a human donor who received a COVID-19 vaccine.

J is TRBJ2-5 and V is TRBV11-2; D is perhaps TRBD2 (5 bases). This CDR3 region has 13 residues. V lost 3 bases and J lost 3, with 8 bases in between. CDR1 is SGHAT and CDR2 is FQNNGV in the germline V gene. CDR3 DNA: TGTGCCAGCAGCTTCAGCGGAGAAGAGACCCAGTACTTC. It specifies CASSFSGEETQYF.

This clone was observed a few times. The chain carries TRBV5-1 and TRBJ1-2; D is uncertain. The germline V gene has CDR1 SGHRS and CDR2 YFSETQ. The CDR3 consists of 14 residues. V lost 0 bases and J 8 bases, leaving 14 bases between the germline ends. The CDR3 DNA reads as TGCGCCAGCAGCTTGGGGTCGGAGAGGTGGGGCTACACCTTC. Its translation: CASSLGSERWGYTF.

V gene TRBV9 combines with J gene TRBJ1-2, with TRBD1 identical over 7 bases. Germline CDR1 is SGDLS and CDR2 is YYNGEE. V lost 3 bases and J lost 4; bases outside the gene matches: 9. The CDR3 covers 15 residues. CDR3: CASSATGVDFYGYTF. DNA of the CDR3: TGTGCCAGCAGCGCAACAGGGGTAGATTTCTATGGCTACACCTTC.

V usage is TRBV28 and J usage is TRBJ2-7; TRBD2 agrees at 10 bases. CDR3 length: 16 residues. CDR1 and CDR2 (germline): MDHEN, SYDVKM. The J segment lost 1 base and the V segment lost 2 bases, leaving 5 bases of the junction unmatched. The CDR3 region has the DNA TGTGCCAGCAGTTTAGCGGCTAGCGGGAGTTCCTACGAGCAGTACTTC. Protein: CASSLAASGSSYEQYF. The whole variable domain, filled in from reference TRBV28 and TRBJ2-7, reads DVKVTQSSRYLVKRTGEKVFLECVQDMDHENMFWYRQDPGLGLRLIYFSYDVKMKEKGDIPEGYSVSREKKERFSLILESASTNQTSMYLCASSLAASGSSYEQYFGPGTRLTVT.

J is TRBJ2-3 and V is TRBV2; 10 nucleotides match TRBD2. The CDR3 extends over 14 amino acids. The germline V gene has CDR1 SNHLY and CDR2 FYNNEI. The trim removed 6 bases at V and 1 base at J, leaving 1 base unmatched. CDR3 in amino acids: CASRGTSGTDTQYF. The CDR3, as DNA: TGTGCCAGCAGGGGGACTAGCGGCACAGATACGCAGTATTTT.

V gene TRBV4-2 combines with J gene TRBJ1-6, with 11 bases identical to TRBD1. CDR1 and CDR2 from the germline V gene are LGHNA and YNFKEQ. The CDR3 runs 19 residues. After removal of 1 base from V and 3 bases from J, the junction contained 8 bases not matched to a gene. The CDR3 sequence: CASSQGDRGSLSYNSPLHF. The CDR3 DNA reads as TGTGCCAGCAGCCAAGGGGACAGGGGGAGCTTAAGCTATAATTCACCCCTCCACTTT.

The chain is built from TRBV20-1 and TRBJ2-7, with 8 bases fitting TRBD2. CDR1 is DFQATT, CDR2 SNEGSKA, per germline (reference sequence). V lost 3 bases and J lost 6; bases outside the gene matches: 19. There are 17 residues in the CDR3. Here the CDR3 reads CSASGVTPGLGRSEQYF. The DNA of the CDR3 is TGCAGTGCTAGTGGGGTCACCCCGGGACTAGGTCGCTCCGAGCAGTACTTC.

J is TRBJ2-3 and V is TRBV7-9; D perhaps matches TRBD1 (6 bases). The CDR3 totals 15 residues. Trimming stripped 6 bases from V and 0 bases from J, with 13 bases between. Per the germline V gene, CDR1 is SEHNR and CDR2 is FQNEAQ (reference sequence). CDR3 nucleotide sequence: TGTGCCAGCAGTCTTGGACAGTTTAGCACAGATACGCAGTATTTT. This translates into CASSLGQFSTDTQYF.

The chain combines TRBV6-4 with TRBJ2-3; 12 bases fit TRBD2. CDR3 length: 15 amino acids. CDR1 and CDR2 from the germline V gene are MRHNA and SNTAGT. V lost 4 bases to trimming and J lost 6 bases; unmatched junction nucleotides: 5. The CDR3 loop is CASSGLAGAVDTQYF. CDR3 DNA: TGTGCCAGCAGTGGACTAGCGGGGGCTGTCGATACGCAGTATTTT.

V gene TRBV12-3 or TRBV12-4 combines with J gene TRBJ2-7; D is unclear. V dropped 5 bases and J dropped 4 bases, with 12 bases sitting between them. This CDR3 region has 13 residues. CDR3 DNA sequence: TGTGCCAGCAGTCCGCGCGGCCTTTACGAGCAGTACTTC. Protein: CASSPRGLYEQYF.

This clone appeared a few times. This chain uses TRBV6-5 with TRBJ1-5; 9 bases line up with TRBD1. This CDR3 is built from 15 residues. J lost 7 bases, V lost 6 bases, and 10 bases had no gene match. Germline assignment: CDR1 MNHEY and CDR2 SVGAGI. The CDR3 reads CASRAGTGMEQPQHF. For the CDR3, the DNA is TGTGCCAGCAGGGCCGGGACAGGGATGGAGCAGCCCCAGCATTTT.

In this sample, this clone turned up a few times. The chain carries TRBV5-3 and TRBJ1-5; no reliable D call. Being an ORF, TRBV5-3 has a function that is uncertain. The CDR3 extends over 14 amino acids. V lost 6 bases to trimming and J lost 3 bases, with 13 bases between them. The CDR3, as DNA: TGTGCCAGAATAGGAAGAGCGGACAATCAGCCCCAGCATTTT. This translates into CARIGRADNQPQHF.

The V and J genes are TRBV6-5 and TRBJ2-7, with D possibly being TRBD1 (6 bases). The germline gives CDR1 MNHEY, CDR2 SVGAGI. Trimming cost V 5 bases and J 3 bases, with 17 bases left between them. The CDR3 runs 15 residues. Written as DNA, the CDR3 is TGTGCCAGCAGTCCTCCGGTGCCAGGGGACTACGAGCAGTACTTC. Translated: CASSPPVPGDYEQYF.

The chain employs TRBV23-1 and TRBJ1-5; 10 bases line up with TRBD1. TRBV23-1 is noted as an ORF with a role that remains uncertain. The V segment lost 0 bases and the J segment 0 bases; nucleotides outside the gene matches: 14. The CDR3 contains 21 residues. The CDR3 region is CASSQSKTTGGAGYSNQPQHF. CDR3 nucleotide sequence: TGCGCCAGCAGTCAATCAAAAACGACAGGGGGCGCGGGATATAGCAATCAGCCCCAGCATTTT.

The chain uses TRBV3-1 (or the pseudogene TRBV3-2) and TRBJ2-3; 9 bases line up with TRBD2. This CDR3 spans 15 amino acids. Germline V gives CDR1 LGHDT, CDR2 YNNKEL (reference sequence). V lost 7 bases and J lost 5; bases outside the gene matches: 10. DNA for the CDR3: TGTGCCAGCAACCCGGCCGGCGGGGGGGGAGATACGCAGTATTTT. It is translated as CASNPAGGGGDTQYF.

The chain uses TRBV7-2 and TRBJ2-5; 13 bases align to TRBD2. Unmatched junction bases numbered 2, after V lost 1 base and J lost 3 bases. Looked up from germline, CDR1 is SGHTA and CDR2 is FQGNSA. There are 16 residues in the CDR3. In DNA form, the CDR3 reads TGTGCCAGCAGCTTAGTTGGACTAGCGGGGGAAGAGACCCAGTACTTC. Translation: CASSLVGLAGEETQYF.

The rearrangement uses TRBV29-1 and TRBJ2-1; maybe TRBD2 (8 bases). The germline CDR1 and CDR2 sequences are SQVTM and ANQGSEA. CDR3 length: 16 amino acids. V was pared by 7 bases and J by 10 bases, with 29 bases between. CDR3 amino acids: CSAFTRGGQMMYEQFF. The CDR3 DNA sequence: TGCAGCGCCTTCACTCGGGGGGGACAGATGATGTACGAGCAGTTCTTC.

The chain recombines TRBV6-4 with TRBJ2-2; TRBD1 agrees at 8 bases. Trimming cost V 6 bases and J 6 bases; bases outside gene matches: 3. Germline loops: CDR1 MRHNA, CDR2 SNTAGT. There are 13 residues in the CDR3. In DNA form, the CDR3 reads TGTGCCAGCAGCCGGACAGGGTCCGGGGAGCTGTTTTTT. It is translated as CASSRTGSGELFF.

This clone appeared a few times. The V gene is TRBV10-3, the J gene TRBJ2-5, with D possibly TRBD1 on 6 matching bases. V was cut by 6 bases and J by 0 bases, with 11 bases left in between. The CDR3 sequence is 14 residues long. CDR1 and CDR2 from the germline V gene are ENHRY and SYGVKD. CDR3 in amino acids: CAISQDRYQETQYF. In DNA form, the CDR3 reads TGTGCCATCAGCCAAGACAGGTACCAAGAGACCCAGTACTTC.

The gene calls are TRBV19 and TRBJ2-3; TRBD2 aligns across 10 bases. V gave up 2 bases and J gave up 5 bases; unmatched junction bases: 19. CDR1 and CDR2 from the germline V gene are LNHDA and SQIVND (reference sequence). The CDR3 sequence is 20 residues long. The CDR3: CASSIRMGLAGVDGKDTQYF. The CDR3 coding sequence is TGTGCCAGTAGTATAAGGATGGGGCTAGCGGGAGTTGATGGTAAAGATACGCAGTATTTT.

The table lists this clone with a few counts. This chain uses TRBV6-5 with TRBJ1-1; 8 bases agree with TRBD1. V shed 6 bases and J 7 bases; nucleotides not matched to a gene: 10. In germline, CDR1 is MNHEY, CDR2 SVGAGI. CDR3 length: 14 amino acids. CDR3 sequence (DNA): TGTGCCAGCAGCTATCAAAGCGGGACAGGTGAAGCTTTCTTT. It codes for CASSYQSGTGEAFF.

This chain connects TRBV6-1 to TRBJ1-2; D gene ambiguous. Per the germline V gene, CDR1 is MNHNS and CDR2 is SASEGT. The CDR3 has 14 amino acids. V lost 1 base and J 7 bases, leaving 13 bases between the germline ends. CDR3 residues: CASSEGGNKGGYTF. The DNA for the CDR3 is TGTGCCAGCAGTGAAGGTGGGAATAAGGGTGGCTACACCTTC.

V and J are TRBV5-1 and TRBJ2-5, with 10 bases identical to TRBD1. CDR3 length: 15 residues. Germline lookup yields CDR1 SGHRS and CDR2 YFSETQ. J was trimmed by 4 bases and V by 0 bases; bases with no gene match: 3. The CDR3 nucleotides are TGCGCCAGCAGCTTGGCCGGGACAGGGGTAGAGACCCAGTACTTC. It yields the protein CASSLAGTGVETQYF.